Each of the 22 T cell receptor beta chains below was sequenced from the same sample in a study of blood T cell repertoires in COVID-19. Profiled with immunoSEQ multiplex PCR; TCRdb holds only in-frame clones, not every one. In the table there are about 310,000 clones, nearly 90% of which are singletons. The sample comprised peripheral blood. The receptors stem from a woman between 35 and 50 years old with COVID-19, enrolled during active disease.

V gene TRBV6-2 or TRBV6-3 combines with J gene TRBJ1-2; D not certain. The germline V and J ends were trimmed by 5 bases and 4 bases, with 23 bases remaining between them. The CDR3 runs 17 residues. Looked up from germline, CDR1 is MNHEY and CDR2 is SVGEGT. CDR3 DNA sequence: TGTGCCAGCAGTAAACCCCATTTGAGGGAACTACGCTATGGCTACACCTTC. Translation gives CASSKPHLRELRYGYTF.

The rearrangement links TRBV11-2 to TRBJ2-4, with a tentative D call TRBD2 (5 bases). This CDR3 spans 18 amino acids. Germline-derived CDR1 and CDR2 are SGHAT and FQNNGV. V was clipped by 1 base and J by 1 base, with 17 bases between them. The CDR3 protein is CASSLGLYRETAKNIQYF. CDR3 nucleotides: TGTGCCAGCAGCTTAGGGTTGTATAGGGAGACGGCCAAAAACATTCAGTACTTC.

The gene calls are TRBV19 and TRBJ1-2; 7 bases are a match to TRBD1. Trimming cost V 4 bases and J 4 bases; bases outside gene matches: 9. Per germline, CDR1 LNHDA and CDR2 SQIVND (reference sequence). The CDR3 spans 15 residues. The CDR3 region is CASSTRDSFSYGYTF. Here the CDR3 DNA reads TGTGCCAGTAGTACCCGGGACAGCTTTAGCTATGGCTACACCTTC. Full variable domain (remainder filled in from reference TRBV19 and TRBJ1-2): DGGITQSPKYLFRKEGQNVTLSCEQNLNHDAMYWYRQDPGQGLRLIYYSQIVNDFQKGDIAEGYSVSREKKESFPLTVTSAQKNPTAFYLCASSTRDSFSYGYTFGSGTRLTVV.

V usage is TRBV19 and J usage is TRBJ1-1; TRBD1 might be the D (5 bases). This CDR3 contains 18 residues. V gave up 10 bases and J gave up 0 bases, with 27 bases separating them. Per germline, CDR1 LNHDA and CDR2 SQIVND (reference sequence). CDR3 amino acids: CATVNLNPGLLMNTEAFF. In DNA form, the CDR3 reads TGTGCCACCGTAAACCTTAACCCGGGACTCCTCATGAACACTGAAGCTTTCTTT.

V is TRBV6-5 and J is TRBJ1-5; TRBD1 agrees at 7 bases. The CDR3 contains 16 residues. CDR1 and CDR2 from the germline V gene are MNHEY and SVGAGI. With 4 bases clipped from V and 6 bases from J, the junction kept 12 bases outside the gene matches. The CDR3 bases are TGTGCCAGCAGTTCCCGGACAGGCACCCCCAGTCAGCCCCAGCATTTT. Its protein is CASSSRTGTPSQPQHF.

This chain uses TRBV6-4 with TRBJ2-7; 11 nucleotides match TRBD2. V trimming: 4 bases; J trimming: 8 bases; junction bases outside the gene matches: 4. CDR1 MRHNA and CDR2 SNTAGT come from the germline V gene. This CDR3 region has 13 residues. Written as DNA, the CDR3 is TGTGCCAGCAGTGGACTAGCGGGGTCCAAGCAGTACTTC. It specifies CASSGLAGSKQYF.

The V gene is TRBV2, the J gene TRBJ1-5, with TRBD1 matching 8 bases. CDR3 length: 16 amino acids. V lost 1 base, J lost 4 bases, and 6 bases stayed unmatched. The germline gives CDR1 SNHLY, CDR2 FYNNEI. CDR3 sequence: CASSEEGGQVNQPQHF. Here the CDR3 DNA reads TGTGCCAGCAGTGAAGAAGGGGGACAGGTGAATCAGCCCCAGCATTTT.

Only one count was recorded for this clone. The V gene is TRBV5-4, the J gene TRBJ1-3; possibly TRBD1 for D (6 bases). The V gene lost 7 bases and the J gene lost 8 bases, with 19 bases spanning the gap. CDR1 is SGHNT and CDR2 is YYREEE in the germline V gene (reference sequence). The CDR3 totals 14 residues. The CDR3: CASSWGGQKDTIYF. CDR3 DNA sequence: TGTGCCAGCTCCTGGGGGGGGCAGAAAGACACCATATATTTT.

The CDR3 DNA reads as TGTGCCAGCAGTTTATATCCCTCAGTTAGCGGGAGTAGCTACGAGCAGTACTTC. The encoded protein is CASSLYPSVSGSSYEQYF. The chain couples TRBV27 to TRBJ2-7; 9 nucleotides line up with TRBD2. The CDR3 is 18 residues long. V trimming: 1 base; J trimming: 3 bases; junction bases outside the gene matches: 13. Looked up from germline, CDR1 is MNHEY and CDR2 is SMNVEV (reference sequence).

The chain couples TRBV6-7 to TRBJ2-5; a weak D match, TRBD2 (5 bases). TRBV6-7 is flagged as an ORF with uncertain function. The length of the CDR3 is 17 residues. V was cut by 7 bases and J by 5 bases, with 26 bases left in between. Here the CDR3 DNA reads TGTGCCAGCAAAATACGCGTGGAAGGATCTCGAGGGGAGACCCAGTACTTC. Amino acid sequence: CASKIRVEGSRGETQYF.

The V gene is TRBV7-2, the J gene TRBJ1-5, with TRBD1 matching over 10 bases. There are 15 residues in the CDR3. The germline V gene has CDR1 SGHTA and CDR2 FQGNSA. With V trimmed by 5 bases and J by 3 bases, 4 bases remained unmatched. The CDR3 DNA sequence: TGTGCCAGCAGCGAGGGACAGGGGTTCAATCAGCCCCAGCATTTT. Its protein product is CASSEGQGFNQPQHF.

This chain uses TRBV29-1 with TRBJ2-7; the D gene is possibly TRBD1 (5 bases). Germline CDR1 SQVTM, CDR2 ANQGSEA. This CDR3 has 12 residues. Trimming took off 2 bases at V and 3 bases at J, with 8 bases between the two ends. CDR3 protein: CSVEKGLYEQYF. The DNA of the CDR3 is TGCAGCGTTGAAAAGGGGCTCTACGAGCAGTACTTC.

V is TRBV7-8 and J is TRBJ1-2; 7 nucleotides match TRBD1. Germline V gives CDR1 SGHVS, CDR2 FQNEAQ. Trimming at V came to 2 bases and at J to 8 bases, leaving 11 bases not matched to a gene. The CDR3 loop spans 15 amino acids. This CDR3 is CASSLSRRGMDGYTF. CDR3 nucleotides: TGTGCCAGCAGCTTAAGTCGCAGGGGGATGGACGGCTACACCTTC.

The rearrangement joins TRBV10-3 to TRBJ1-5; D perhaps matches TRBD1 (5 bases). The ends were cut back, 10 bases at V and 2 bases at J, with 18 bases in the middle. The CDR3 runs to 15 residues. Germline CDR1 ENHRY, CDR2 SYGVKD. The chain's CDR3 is CATRPDIMRNQPQHF. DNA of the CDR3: TGTGCCACTCGCCCGGACATTATGCGCAATCAGCCCCAGCATTTT.

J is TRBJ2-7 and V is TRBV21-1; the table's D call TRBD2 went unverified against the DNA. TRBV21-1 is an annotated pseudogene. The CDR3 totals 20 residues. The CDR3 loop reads CASSKALYGARRRENYEQYF. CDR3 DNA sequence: TGTGCCAGCAGCAAAGCGCTTTATGGGGCTCGAAGGAGGGAAAACTACGAGCAGTACTTC.

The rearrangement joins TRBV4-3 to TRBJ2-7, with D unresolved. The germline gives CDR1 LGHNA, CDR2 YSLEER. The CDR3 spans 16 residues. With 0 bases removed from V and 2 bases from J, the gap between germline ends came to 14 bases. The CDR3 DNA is TGCGCCAGCAGCCAAGAACTCGGCGGCTCTACCTACGAGCAGTACTTC. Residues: CASSQELGGSTYEQYF.

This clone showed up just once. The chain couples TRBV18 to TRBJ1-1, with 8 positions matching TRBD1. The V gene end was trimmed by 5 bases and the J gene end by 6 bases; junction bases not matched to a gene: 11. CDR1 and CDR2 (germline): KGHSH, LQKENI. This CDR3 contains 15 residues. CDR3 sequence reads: CASSSGQGGLSEAFF. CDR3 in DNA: TGTGCCAGCTCATCTGGACAGGGCGGTTTGTCTGAAGCTTTCTTT.

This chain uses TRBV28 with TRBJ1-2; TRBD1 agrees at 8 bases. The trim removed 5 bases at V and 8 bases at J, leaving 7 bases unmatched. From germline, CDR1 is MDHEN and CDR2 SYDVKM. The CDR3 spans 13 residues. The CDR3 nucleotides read TGTGCCAGCAGTGGACAGGGTTTGAGGGGCTACACCTTC. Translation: CASSGQGLRGYTF.

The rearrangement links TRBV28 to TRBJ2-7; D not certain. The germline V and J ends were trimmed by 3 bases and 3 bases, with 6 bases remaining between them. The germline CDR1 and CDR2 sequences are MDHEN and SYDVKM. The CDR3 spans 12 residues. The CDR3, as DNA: TGTGCCAGCAGTTTTTCGGTCTACGAGCAGTACTTC. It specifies CASSFSVYEQYF.

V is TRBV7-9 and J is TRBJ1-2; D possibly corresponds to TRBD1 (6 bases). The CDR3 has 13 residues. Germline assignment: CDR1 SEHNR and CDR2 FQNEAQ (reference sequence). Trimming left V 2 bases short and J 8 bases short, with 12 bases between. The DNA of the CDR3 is TGTGCCAGCAGCTTAATGGACAGAATAGGCTACACCTTC. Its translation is CASSLMDRIGYTF.

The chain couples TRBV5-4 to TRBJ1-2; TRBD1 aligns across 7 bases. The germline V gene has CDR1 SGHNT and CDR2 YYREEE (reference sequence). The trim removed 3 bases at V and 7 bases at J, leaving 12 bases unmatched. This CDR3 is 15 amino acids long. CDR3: CASSSLMGQTIGYTF. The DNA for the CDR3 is TGTGCCAGCAGCTCGTTAATGGGACAGACGATTGGCTACACCTTC.

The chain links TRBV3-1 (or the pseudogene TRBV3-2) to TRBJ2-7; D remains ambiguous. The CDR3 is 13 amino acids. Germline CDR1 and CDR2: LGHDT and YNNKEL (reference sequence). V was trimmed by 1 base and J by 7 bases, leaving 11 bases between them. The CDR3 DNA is TGTGCCAGCAGCCAAGGACCCGCCGGGGAGCAGTACTTC. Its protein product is CASSQGPAGEQYF.